The table lists the clone carrying this TCR beta chain with many counts. Its antigen is unidentified. The CDR3 loop spans 16 amino acids. Germline CDR1 is SEHNR and CDR2 is FQNEAQ (reference sequence). V was trimmed by 3 bases and J by 0 bases, leaving 9 bases between them. By quantitative 5'-RACE with molecular barcodes, the TCR beta libraries were made. TCRdb reprocessed the 5' RACE reads with MiXCR, giving one entry per CDR3 protein. The table lists 35,000 or so distinct CDR3 sequences, 4.5% to 6% of them singletons, with about 12% in the top ten. This record belongs to a study of CD8 T cells in ankylosing spondylitis. The study, taken as a whole, reports: With a CD8+ phenotype, disease-linked clones were relatively rare in peripheral blood. Earlier literature documents some of the motif variants in reactive arthritis synovial fluid and blood.

The V gene is TRBV7-9, the J gene TRBJ2-6; D unclear. The clonotype was recovered from a male donor with ankylosing spondylitis or in good health (not recorded which). Source material: blood, either unsorted or a sorted T cell fraction (not recorded which). The CDR3 sequence: CASSFGSSSGANVLTF. The CDR3 nucleotides read TGTGCCAGCAGCTTCGGGTCTAGCTCTGGGGCCAACGTCCTGACTTTC.